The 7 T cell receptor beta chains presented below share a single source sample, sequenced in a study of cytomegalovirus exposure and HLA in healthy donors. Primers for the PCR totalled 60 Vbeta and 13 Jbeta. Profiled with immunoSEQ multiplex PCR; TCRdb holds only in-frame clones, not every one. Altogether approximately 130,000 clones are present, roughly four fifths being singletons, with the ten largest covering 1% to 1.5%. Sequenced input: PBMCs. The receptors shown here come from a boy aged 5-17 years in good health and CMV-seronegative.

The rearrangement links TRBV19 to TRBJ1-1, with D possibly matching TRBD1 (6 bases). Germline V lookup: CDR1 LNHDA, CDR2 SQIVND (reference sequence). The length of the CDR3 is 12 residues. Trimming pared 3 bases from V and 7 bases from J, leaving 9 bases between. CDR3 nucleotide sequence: TGTGCCAGTAGTATTCCGACAGGTGAAGCTTTCTTT. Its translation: CASSIPTGEAFF.

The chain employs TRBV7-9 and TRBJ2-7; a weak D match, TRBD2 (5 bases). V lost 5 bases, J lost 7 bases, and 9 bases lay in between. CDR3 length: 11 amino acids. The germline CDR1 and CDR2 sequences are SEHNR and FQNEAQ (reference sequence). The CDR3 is CASSRGGEQYF. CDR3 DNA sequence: TGTGCCAGCAGCCGGGGTGGGGAGCAGTACTTC.

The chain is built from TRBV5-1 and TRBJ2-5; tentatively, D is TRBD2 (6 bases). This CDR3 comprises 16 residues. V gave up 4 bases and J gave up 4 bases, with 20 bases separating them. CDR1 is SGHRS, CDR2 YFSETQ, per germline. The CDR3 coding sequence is TGCGCCAGCAGCCCTGAAATAGCGGCTAACCCAGAGACCCAGTACTTC. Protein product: CASSPEIAANPETQYF.

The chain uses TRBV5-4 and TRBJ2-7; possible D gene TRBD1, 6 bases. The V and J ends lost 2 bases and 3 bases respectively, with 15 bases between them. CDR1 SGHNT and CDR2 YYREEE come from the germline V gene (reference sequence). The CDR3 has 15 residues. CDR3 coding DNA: TGTGCCAGCAGCTTAGGACAGACCCCGAGCTACGAGCAGTACTTC. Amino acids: CASSLGQTPSYEQYF.

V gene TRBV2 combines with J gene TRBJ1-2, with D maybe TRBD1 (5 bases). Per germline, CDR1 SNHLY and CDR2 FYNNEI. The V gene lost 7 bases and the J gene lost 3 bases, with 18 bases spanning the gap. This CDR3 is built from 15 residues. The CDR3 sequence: CASTLTAEGDYGYTF. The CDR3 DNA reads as TGTGCCAGCACCTTGACAGCGGAGGGAGACTATGGCTACACCTTC.

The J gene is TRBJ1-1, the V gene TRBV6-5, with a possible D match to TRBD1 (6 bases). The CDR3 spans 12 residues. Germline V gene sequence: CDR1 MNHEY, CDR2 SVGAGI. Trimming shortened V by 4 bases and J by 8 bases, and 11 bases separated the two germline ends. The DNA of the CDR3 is TGTGCCAGCAGTTCCCTCGGGACAGAAGCTTTCTTT. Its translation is CASSSLGTEAFF.

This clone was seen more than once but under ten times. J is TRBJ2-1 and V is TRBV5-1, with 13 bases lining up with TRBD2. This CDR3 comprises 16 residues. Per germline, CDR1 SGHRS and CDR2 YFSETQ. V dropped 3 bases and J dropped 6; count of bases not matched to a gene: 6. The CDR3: CASSWNGLAGVNEQFF. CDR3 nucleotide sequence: TGCGCCAGCAGCTGGAACGGACTAGCGGGAGTCAATGAGCAGTTCTTC. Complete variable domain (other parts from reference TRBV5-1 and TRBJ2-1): KAGVTQTPRYLIKTRGQQVTLSCSPISGHRSVSWYQQTPGQGLQFLFEYFSETQRNKGNFPGRFSGRQFSNSRSEMNVSTLELGDSALYLCASSWNGLAGVNEQFFGPGTRLTVL.